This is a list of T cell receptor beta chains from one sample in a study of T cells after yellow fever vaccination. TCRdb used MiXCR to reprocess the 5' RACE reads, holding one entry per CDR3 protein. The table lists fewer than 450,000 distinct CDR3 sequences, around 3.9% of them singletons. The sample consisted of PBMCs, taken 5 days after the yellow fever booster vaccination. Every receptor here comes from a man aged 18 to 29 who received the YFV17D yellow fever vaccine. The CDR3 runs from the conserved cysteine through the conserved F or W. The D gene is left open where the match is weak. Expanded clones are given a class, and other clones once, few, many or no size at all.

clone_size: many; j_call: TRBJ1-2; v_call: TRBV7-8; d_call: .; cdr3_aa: CASSLDPSAETAFVYGYTF; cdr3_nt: TGTGCCAGCAGCTTAGATCCTTCCGCCGAGACGGCATTCGTCTATGGCTACACCTTC
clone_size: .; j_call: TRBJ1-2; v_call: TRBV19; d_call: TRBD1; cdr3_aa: CASGGNSGQWGYGYTF; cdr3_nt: TGTGCCAGTGGGGGCAATTCGGGACAGTGGGGATATGGCTACACCTTC
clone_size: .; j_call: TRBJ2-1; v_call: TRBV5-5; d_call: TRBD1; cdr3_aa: CASSYGQGRAYNEQFF; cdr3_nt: TGTGCCAGCAGCTACGGACAGGGGAGAGCCTACAATGAGCAGTTCTTC
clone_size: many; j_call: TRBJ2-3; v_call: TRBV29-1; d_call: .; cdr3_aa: CSVAFGPFTDTQYF; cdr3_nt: TGCAGCGTTGCTTTTGGACCCTTCACAGATACGCAGTATTTT
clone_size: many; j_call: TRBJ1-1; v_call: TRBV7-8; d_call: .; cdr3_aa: CASSSRALGDGNTEAFF; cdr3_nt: TGTGCCAGCAGCTCCCGGGCCCTTGGAGACGGGAACACTGAAGCTTTCTTT
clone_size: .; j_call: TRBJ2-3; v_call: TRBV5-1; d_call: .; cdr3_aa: CASSSLVADTQYF; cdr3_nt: TGCGCCAGCAGCTCACTAGTGGCAGATACGCAGTATTTT
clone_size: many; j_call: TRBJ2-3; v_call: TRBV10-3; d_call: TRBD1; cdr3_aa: CAISRTGDTDTQYF; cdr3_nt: TGTGCCATCAGCCGGACAGGGGACACAGATACGCAGTATTTT
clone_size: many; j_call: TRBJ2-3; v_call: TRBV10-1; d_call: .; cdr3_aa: CASSESGRGGTDTQYF; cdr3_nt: TGCGCCAGCAGTGAGTCGGGCAGGGGAGGCACAGATACGCAGTATTTT
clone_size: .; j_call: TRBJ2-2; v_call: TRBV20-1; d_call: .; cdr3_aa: CSARDPPSGELFF; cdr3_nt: TGCAGTGCTAGAGATCCACCCAGTGGGGAGCTGTTTTTT
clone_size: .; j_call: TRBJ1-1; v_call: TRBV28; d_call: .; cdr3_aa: CASRVTGFTEAFF; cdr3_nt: TGTGCCAGCAGAGTCACAGGGTTCACTGAAGCTTTCTTT
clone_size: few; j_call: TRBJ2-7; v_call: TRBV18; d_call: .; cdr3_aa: CASSPPGGYEQYF; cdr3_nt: TGTGCCAGCTCACCACCAGGGGGCTACGAGCAGTACTTC
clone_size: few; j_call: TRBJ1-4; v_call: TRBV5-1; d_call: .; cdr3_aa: CASSPGETNNEKLFF; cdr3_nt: TGCGCCAGCAGCCCTGGAGAGACCAATAATGAAAAACTGTTTTTT
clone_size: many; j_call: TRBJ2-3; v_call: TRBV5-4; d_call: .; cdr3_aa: CASSARDTQYF; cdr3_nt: TGTGCCAGCAGCGCGCGAGATACGCAGTATTTT
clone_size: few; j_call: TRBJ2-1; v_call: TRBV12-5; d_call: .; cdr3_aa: CASGTVDEQFF; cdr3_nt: TGTGCTAGTGGTACGGTTGATGAGCAGTTCTTC
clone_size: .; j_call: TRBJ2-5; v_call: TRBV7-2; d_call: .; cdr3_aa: CASSSTGIQETQYF; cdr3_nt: TGTGCCAGCAGCTCGACAGGAATCCAAGAGACCCAGTACTTC
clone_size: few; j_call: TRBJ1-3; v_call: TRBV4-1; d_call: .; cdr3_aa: CASSHSKQGGNTIYF; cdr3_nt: TGCGCCAGCAGCCATTCAAAACAGGGTGGAAACACCATATATTTT
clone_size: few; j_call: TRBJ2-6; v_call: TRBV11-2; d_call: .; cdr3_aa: CASSPGQPISGANVLTF; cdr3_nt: TGTGCCAGCAGCCCCGGACAGCCTATATCTGGGGCCAACGTCCTGACTTTC
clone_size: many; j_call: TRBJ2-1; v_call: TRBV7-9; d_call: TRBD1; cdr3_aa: CASSGPLNRGNNEQFF; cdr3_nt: TGTGCCAGCAGCGGCCCTCTGAACAGGGGGAACAATGAGCAGTTCTTC
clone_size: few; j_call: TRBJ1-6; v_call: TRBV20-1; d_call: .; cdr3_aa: CSAREPGRNSPLHF; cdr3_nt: TGCAGTGCTAGAGAACCAGGGAGGAATTCACCCCTCCACTTT
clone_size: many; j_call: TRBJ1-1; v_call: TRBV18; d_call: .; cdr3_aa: CASSPVQDTEAFF; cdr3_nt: TGTGCCAGCTCACCGGTTCAGGACACTGAAGCTTTCTTT
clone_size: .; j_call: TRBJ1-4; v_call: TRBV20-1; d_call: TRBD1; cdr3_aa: CSTRPTGNDNEKLFF; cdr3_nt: TGCAGTACCCGGCCGACAGGGAATGATAATGAAAAACTGTTTTTT
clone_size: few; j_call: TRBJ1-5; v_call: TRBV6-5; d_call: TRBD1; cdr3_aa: CASSYATGGNQPQHF; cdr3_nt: TGTGCCAGCAGTTACGCGACAGGGGGCAATCAGCCCCAGCATTTT
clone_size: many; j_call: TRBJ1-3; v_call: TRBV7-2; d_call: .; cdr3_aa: CASSLGLGAGGNTIYF; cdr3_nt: TGTGCCAGCAGCTTAGGCTTAGGGGCTGGCGGAAACACCATATATTTT
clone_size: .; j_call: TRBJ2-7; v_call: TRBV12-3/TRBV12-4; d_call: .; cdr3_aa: CASSPRGREQYF; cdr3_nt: TGTGCCAGCAGTCCCCGGGGACGCGAGCAGTACTTC
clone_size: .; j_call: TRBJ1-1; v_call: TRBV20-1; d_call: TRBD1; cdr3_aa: CSARPGSGTGGTEAFF; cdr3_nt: TGCAGTGCTAGGCCCGGATCCGGGACAGGGGGCACTGAAGCTTTCTTT
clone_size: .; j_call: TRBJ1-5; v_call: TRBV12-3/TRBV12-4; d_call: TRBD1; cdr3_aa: CASRRGRQGNQPQHF; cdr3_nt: TGTGCCAGCAGAAGGGGGCGCCAAGGAAATCAGCCCCAGCATTTT
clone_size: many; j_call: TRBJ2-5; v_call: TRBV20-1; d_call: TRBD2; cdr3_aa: CSARGLAGNGKTQYF; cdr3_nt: TGCAGTGCTAGAGGACTAGCGGGCAACGGGAAGACCCAGTACTTC
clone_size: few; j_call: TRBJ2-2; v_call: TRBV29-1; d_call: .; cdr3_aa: CSVRGTDNTGELFF; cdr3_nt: TGCAGCGTTCGAGGGACGGACAACACCGGGGAGCTGTTTTTT
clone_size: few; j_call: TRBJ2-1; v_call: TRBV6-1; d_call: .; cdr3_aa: CASSEARGFRVVEQFF; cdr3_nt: TGTGCCAGCAGTGAAGCTCGGGGCTTCAGGGTGGTTGAGCAGTTCTTC
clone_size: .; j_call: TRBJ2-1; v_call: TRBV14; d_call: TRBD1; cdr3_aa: CASSHEGQGRNEQFF; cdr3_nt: TGTGCCAGCAGCCACGAAGGACAGGGCCGCAATGAGCAGTTCTTC